The T cell receptor beta chain under discussion was sequenced for a study of CXCR3-negative and CXCR3-positive naive CD8 T cells. Notes on the study in general: The TRB CDR3s that CXCR3-positive naive cells carried were more hydrophobic than those of CXCR3-negative naive cells.

On this clonotype: The antigen is undetermined.

Libraries were UMI-labeled 5' RACE TRB cDNA. No DNA is given; TCRdb re-called the 5' RACE reads and lists each CDR3 protein once. This sample's clone table lists 150,000 to 170,000 distinct CDR3 sequences. Germline V CDR1 and CDR2: LNHNV, YYDKDF (reference sequence). This CDR3 region has 16 residues. This receptor was taken from a human donor in good health. Some clones in this sample may be carry-over from other donors' samples. The J gene is TRBJ2-2, the V gene TRBV15. Material for sequencing was naive CXCR3+ CD8+ T cells from blood. The subset: CD45RO-CCR7+CD27+CD95- naive CD8+ T cells expressing CXCR3 (TNR3+). The CDR3 here is CATSRGWTENTGELFF.